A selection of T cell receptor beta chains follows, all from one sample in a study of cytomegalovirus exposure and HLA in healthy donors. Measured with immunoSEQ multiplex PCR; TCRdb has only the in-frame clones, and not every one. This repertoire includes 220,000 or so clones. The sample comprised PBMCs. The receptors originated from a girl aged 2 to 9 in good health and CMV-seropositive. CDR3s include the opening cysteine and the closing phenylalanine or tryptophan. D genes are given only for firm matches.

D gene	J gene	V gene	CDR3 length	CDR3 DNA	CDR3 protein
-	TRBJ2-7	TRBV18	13	TGTGCCAGCTCCGGGTCCCAGCAGGGCGAGCAGTACTTC	CASSGSQQGEQYF
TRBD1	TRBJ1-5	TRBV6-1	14	TGTGCCAGCAGACGACAGGGGCCGGGGAGGCCCCAGCATTTT	CASRRQGPGRPQHF
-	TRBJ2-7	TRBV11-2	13	TGTGCCAGCAGCTTACAGTCCTCCTACGAGCAGTACTTC	CASSLQSSYEQYF
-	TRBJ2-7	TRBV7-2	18	TGTGCCAGCAGCTTTTCATTGACCGGGAGCCCCGGGTTCTACGAGCAGTACTTC	CASSFSLTGSPGFYEQYF
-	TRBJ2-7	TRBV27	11	TGTGCCAGCAGTACTAACTACGAGCAGTACTTC	CASSTNYEQYF
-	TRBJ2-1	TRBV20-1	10	TGCAGTGCTAGCAGGGCGATTCTGTTCTTC	CSASRAILFF
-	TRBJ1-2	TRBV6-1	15	TGTGCCAGCAGTGCAATGGACAGCTCCCTCTATGGCTACACCTTC	CASSAMDSSLYGYTF
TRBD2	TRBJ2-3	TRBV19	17	TGTGCCAGTAGTATAGAGGGGACTAGCGGGAGGACAGATACGCAGTATTTT	CASSIEGTSGRTDTQYF
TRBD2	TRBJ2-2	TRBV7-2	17	TGTGCCAGCAGCTTACGTCCACTAGCGGACCTCACCGGGGAGCTGTTTTTT	CASSLRPLADLTGELFF
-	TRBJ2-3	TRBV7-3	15	TGTGCCAGCAGCGCCCCAGGGGAGGGTATGGATACGCAGTATTTT	CASSAPGEGMDTQYF
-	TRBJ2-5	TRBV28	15	TGTGCCAGCAGTTTAGGCGGGACAGAGGGTGAGACCCAGTACTTC	CASSLGGTEGETQYF
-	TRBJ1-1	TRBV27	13	TGTGCCAGCAGTACCAGCATGGCGGCTGAAGCTTTCTTT	CASSTSMAAEAFF
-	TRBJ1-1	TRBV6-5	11	TGTGCCAGCAGCTCTACAGGGGAAGCTTTCTTT	CASSSTGEAFF
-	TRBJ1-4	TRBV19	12	TGTGCCAGTGGAGCCCCTGGTGAAAAACTGTTTTTT	CASGAPGEKLFF
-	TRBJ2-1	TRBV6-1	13	TGTGCCAGCACTTTCGGACAGAGCAATGAGCAGTTCTTC	CASTFGQSNEQFF